This record concerns one TCR beta chain sequence. The target antigen is unknown. The data were taken from a study of cytomegalovirus exposure and HLA in healthy donors. Study-wide results and caveats: The productive fraction for most TCR beta V segments was about 87% or about 30% in an earlier analysis. The authors enumerated 164 TCR beta chains as linked to cytomegalovirus. There was a cluster of highly shared sequence variants that was likely a sequencing artifact. A later analysis by the authors found several of the most significant clusters apparently linked to common viral pathogens.

The PCR contained 60 Vbeta and 13 Jbeta primers. Clones were read by immunoSEQ multiplex PCR, and TCRdb kept only the in-frame ones, dropping some. The table lists about 140,000 clones, around 80% of them singletons. This receptor was taken from a man younger than 30 in good health and CMV-seropositive. Sequencing was done on a sample of PBMCs.

The CDR3 spells CASNRKGLQTDTQYF. In DNA, the CDR3 is TGTGCCAGTAACCGGAAGGGACTGCAAACAGATACGCAGTATTTT. The rearrangement links TRBV19 to TRBJ2-3; D perhaps matches TRBD2 (6 bases). The V gene's germline CDR1 is LNHDA and CDR2 SQIVND (reference sequence). Trimming cost V 7 bases and J 3 bases, with 17 bases left between them. The CDR3 length is 15 residues. The full variable domain, completed using reference TRBV19 and TRBJ2-3, is DGGITQSPKYLFRKEGQNVTLSCEQNLNHDAMYWYRQDPGQGLRLIYYSQIVNDFQKGDIAEGYSVSREKKESFPLTVTSAQKNPTAFYLCASNRKGLQTDTQYFGPGTRLTVL.